This TCR beta chain originates from a study of T cells in Graves' hyperthyroidism and ophthalmopathy. On the study more broadly: The initial diagnosis was the point when peripheral blood was collected, ahead of any treatment.

Germline-derived CDR1 and CDR2 are DFQATT and SNEGSKA (reference sequence). V lost 2 bases to trimming and J lost 1 base, with 5 bases between them. The CDR3 is 12 residues long. Broader study findings: The model made its ophthalmopathy prediction, and onset followed a median around 6.9 months later.

Clinicians diagnosed patients from clinical symptoms, serum thyroxine and TRAb, thyroid ultrasound and orbital computed tomography. Amplification targeted TCR beta CDR3 regions from RNA transcripts. RT-PCR in the first round (using the HTBI primer set) targeted the TCR CDR3. TCRdb reprocessed the multiplex PCR reads via MiXCR and lists one record per CDR3 protein. The table lists 560,000 or so distinct CDR3 sequences, less than 20% of them singletons, with roughly 44% in the top ten. This clonotype was counted a few times. The antigen is unknown. Sequencing was done on a sample of blood. This chain links TRBV20-1 with TRBJ1-2, with D unclear. This TCR derives from a man aged 40-55 years with Graves' ophthalmopathy. As DNA, the CDR3 is TGCAGTGCTAGACCCGATAACTATGGCTACACCTTC. As protein: CSARPDNYGYTF.